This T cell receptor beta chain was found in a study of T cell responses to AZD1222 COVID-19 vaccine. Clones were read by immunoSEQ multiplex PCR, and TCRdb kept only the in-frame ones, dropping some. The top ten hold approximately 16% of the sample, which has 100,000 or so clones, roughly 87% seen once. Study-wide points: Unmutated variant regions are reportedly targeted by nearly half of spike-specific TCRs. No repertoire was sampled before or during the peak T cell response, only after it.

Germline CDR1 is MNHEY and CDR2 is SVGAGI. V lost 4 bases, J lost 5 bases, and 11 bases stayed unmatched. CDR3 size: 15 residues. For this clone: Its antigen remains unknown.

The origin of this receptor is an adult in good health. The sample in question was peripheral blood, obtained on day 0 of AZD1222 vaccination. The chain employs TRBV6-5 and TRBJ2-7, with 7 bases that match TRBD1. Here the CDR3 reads CASSFTTTGYHEQYF. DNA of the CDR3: TGTGCCAGCAGTTTTACGACGACAGGGTACCACGAGCAGTACTTC.